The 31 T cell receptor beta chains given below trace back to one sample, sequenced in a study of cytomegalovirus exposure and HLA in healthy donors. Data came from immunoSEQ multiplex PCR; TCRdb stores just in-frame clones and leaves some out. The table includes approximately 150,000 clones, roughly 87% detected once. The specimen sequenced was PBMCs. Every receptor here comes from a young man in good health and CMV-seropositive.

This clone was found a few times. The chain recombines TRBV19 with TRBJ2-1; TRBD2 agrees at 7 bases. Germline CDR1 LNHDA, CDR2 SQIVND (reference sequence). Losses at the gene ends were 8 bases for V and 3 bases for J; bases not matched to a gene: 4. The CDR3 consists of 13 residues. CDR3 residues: CASGSGDYNEQFF. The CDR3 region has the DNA TGTGCCAGTGGAAGCGGGGACTACAATGAGCAGTTCTTC.

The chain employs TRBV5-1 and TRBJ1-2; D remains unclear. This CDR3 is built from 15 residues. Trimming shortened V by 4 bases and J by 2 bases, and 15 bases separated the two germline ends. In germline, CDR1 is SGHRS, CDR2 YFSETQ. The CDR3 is CASSPSVGENYGYTF. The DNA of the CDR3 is TGCGCCAGCAGCCCAAGTGTTGGAGAGAACTATGGCTACACCTTC.

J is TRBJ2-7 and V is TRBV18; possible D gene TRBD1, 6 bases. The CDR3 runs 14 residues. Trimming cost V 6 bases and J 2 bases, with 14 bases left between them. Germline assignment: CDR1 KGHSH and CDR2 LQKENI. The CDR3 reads CASSPSRQAYEQYF. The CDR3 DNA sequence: TGTGCCAGCTCTCCCTCTAGACAGGCCTACGAGCAGTACTTC.

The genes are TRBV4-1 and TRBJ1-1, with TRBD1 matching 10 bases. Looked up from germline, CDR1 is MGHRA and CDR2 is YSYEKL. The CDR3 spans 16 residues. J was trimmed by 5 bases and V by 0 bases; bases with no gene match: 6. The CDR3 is CASSQDLGQGGTEAFF. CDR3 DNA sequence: TGCGCCAGCAGCCAAGATTTAGGACAGGGGGGGACTGAAGCTTTCTTT.

The DNA for the CDR3 is TGTGCCAGCTCACCCCGGGGGACAGCTAACACCGGGGAGCTGTTTTTT. Translation gives CASSPRGTANTGELFF. The chain couples TRBV18 to TRBJ2-2; possibly TRBD1 for D (7 bases). This CDR3 is 16 amino acids long. Trimming left V 3 bases short and J 2 bases short, with 13 bases between. Germline V lookup: CDR1 KGHSH, CDR2 LQKENI.

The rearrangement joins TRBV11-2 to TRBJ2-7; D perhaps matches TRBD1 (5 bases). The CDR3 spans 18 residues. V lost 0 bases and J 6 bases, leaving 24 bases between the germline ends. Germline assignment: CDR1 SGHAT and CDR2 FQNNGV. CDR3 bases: TGTGCCAGCAGCTTAGATCACAATGAGATACTTACAGGCTCCGAGCAGTACTTC. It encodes CASSLDHNEILTGSEQYF.

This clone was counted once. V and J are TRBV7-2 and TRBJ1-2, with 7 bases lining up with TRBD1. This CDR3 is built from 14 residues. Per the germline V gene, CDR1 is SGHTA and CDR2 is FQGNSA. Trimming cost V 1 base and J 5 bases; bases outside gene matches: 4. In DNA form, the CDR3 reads TGTGCCAGCAGCTTAGACAGGGGAAGGTATGGCTACACCTTC. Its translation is CASSLDRGRYGYTF.

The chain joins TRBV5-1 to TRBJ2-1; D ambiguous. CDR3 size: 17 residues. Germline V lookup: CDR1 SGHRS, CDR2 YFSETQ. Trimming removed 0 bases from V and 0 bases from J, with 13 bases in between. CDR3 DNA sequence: TGCGCCAGCAGCTTGGTAGCTCTTTATAGCTCCTACAATGAGCAGTTCTTC. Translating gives CASSLVALYSSYNEQFF.

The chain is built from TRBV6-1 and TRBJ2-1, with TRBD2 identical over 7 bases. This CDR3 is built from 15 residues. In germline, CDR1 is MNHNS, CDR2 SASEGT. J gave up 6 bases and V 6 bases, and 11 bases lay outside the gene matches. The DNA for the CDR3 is TGTGCCAGCAGCCCATGGGCGGGGGTTGCCAATGAGCAGTTCTTC. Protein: CASSPWAGVANEQFF.

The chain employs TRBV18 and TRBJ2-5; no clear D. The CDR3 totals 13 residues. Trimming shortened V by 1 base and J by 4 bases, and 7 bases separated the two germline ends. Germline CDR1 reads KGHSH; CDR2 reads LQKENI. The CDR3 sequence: CASSPQTGETQYF. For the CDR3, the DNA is TGTGCCAGCTCACCACAGACGGGAGAGACCCAGTACTTC.

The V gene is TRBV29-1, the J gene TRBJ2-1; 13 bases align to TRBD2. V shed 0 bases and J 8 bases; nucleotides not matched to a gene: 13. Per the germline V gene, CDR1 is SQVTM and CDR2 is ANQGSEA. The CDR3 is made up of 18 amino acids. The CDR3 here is CSVEDQTLAGGLIDEQFF. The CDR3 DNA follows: TGCAGCGTTGAAGACCAGACACTAGCGGGAGGGTTGATCGATGAGCAGTTCTTC.

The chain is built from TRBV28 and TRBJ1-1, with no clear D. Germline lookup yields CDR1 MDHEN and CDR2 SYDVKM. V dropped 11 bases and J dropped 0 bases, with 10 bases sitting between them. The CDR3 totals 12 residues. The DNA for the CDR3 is TGTGCCGCCGGCGGTTTGAACACTGAAGCTTTCTTT. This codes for CAAGGLNTEAFF.

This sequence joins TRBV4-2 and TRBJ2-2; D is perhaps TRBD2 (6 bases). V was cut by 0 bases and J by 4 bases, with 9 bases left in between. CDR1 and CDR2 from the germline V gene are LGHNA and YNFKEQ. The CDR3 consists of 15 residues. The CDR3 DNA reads TGTGCCAGCAGCCAAGATTACGGGAGCACCGGGGAGCTGTTTTTT. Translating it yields CASSQDYGSTGELFF.

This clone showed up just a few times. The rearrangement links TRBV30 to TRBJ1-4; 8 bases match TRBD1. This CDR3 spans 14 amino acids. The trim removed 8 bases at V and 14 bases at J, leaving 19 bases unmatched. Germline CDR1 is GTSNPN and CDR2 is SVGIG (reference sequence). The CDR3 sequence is CATVEGTGNQRLFF. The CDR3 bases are TGTGCCACTGTTGAGGGGACAGGCAACCAGAGGCTGTTTTTT.

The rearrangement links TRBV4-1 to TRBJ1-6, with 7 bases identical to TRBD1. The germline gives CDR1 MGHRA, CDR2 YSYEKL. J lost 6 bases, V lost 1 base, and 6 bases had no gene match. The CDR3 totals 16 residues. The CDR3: CASSQGSGGVNSPLHF. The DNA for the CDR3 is TGCGCCAGCAGCCAAGGTTCAGGGGGTGTTAATTCACCCCTCCACTTT.

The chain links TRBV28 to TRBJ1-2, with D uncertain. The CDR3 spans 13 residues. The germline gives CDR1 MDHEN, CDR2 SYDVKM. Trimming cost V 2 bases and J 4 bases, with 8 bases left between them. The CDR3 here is CASSLGQSYGYTF. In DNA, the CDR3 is TGTGCCAGCAGTTTAGGGCAGAGCTATGGCTACACCTTC.

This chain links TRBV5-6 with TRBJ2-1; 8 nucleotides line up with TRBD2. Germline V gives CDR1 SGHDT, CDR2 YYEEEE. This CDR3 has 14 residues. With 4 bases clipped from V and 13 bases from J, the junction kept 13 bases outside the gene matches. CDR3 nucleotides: TGTGCCAGCAGCCCCCGGCTAGCGGGTATATTCCAGTTCTTC. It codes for CASSPRLAGIFQFF.

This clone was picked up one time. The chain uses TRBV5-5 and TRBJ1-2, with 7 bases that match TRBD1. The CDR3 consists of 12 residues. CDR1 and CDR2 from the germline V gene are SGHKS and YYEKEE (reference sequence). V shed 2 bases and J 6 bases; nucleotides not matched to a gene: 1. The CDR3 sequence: CASSLGGHGYTF. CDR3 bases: TGTGCCAGCAGCTTAGGGGGCCATGGCTACACCTTC.

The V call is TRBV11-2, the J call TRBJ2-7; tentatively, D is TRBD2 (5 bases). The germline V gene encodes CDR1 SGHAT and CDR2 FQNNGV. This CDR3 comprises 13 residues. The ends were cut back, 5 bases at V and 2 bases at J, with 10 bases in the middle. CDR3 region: CASSDIGAYEQYF. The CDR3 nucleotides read TGTGCCAGCAGCGATATCGGGGCCTACGAGCAGTACTTC.

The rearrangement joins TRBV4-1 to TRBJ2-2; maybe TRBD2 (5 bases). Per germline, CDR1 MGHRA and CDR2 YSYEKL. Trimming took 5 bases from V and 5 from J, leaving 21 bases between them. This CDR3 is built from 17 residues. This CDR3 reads CASSSRVAILETGELFF. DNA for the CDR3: TGCGCCAGCAGCTCCCGAGTAGCGATTCTTGAAACCGGGGAGCTGTTTTTT.

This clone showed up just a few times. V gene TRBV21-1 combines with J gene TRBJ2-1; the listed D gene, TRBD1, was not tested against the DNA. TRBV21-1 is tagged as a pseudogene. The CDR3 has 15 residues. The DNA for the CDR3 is TGTGCCACCCGAATTACAGGGCCCTACTACAATGAGCAGTTCTTC. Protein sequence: CATRITGPYYNEQFF.

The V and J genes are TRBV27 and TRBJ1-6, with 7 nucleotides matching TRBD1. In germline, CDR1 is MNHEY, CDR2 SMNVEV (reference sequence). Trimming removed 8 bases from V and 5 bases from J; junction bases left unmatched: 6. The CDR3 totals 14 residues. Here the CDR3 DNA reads TGTGCCAGCCAAGGACAGGCGAATAATTCACCCCTCCACTTT. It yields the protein CASQGQANNSPLHF.

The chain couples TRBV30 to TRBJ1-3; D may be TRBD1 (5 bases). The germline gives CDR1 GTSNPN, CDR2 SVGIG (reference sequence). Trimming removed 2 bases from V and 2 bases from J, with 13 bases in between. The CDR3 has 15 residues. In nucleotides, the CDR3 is TGTGCCTGGAGTCCCGCGGGGGTAACTGGAAACACCATATATTTT. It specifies CAWSPAGVTGNTIYF.

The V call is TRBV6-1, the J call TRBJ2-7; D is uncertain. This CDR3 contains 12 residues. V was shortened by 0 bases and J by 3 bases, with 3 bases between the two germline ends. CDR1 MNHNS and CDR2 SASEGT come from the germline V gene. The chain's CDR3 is CASSEASYEQYF. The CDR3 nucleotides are TGTGCCAGCAGTGAAGCCAGCTACGAGCAGTACTTC.

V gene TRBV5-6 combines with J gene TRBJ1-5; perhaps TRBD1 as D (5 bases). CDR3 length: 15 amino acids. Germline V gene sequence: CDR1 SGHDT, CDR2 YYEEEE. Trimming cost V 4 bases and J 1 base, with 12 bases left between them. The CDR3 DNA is TGTGCCAGCAGCGCAGGGAGGGGAAGCAATCAGCCCCAGCATTTT. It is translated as CASSAGRGSNQPQHF.

The CDR3 bases are TGCAGCGTTGAATTGAGCGCAGAACCCTTCGATACGCAGTATTTT. It codes for CSVELSAEPFDTQYF. V and J are TRBV29-1 and TRBJ2-3; D is uncertain. The CDR3 is 15 amino acids. With 2 bases removed from V and 6 bases from J, the gap between germline ends came to 18 bases. Per germline, CDR1 SQVTM and CDR2 ANQGSEA.

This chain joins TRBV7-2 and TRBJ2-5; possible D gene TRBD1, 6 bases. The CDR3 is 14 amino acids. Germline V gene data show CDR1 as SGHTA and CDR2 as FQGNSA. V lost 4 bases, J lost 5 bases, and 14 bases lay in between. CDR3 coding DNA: TGTGCCAGCAGCTGGCAGGGGTTAGGGGAGACCCAGTACTTC. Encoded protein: CASSWQGLGETQYF.

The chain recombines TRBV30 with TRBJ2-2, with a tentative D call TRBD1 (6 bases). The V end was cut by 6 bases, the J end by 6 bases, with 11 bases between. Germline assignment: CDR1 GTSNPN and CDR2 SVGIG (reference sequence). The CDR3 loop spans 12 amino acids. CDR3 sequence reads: CACSRGPGELFF. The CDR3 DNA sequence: TGTGCCTGCTCCAGGGGCCCCGGGGAGCTGTTTTTT.

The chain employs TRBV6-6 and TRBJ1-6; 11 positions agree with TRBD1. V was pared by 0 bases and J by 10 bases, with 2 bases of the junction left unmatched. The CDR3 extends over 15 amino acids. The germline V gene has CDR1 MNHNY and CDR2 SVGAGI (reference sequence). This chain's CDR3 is CASSYSGTGGSPLHF. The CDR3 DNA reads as TGTGCCAGCAGTTACTCCGGGACAGGGGGATCACCCCTCCACTTT.

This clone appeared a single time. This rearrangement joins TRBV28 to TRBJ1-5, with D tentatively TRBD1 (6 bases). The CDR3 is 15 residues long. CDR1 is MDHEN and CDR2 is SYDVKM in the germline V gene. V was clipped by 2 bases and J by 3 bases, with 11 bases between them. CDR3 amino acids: CASSLTTGTNQPQHF. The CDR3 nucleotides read TGTGCCAGCAGTTTAACTACAGGGACCAATCAGCCCCAGCATTTT.

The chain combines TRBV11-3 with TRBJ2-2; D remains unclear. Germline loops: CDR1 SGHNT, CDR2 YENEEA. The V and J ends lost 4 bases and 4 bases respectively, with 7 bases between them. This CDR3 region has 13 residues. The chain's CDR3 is CASSWAVTGELFF. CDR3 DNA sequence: TGTGCCAGCAGCTGGGCCGTCACCGGGGAGCTGTTTTTT. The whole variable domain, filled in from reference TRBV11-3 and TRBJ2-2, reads EAGVVQSPRYKIIEKKQPVAFWCNPISGHNTLYWYLQNLGQGPELLIRYENEEAVDDSQLPKDRFSAERLKGVDSTLKIQPAELGDSAVYLCASSWAVTGELFFGEGSRLTVL.